This TCR beta chain was recorded in a study of blood T cell repertoires in COVID-19. Study context: Sources were T cells, B-cell-depleted T cells, or PBMCs; the material itself was cDNA or gDNA.

The data were produced by immunoSEQ multiplex PCR, yet TCRdb's version contains in-frame clones alone and is incomplete. The sample records 230,000 or so clones, approximately 89% being singletons. This clone has a handful of counts. Germline CDR1 MGHRA, CDR2 YSYEKL. The trim removed 2 bases at V and 0 bases at J, leaving 9 bases unmatched. The CDR3 loop spans 18 amino acids. Material: peripheral blood. This chain links TRBV4-1 with TRBJ1-3, with 8 nucleotides matching TRBD1. The receptor's source is a middle-aged woman who had recovered from COVID-19. The CDR3 spells CASSQYNPGGNSGNTIYF. The CDR3 DNA reads TGCGCCAGCAGCCAATATAATCCAGGGGGCAACTCTGGAAACACCATATATTTT.